This note documents a single T cell receptor beta chain sequence. J lost 4 bases, V lost 0 bases, and 3 bases had no gene match. The CDR3 is 14 amino acids. Germline values: CDR1 SGHNT, CDR2 YYREEE (reference sequence). Assay: immunoSEQ multiplex PCR; the TCRdb copy retains only in-frame clones and omits some. The table shows some 70,000 clones, with around 97% occurring only once. The record originates from a study of technical replicates of blood from several donors. The sequence was collected from a human donor in good health. The chain links TRBV5-4 to TRBJ1-2; 7 bases map to TRBD1. Specimen: T cells isolated from PBMCs. CDR3 nucleotide sequence: TGTGCCAGCAGCTTGGGGACAGGCGGCTATGGCTACACCTTC. Its protein product is CASSLGTGGYGYTF.